This T cell receptor beta chain derives from a study of cytomegalovirus exposure and HLA in healthy donors. Study-level results: TCR beta V- and J-gene trimming, according to a later analysis, was linked to a missense DCLRE1C variant.

The sample holds one count of this clone. Its antigen is as yet unknown. Germline V gene lookup returns CDR1 MNHNS and CDR2 SASEGT. CDR3 size: 15 residues. V dropped 3 bases and J dropped 5; count of bases not matched to a gene: 9. The PCR employed 60 Vbeta primers together with 13 Jbeta primers. Some clones are missing from TCRdb's copy, which holds only in-frame ones; the method was immunoSEQ multiplex PCR. This table has 150,000 to 200,000 clones, 70% to 85% appearing once. Sequencing was performed on PBMCs. V and J are TRBV6-1 and TRBJ2-7, with TRBD2 matching over 8 bases. The origin of this receptor is a woman aged 55-70 years in good health and CMV-seropositive. The CDR3 spells CASSEPAGGRDEQYF. The CDR3 DNA sequence: TGTGCCAGCAGTGAGCCGGCGGGGGGAAGGGACGAGCAGTACTTC.